The text below deals with one T cell receptor (beta chain). Its antigen remains unidentified. This record comes from a study of T cell responses to AZD1222 COVID-19 vaccine. After removal of 1 base from V and 7 bases from J, the junction contained 4 bases not matched to a gene. Germline lookup yields CDR1 LGHNT and CDR2 FRNRAP. This CDR3 contains 13 residues. Findings and limits, study-wide: CD4 TCRs linked to vaccination spanned spike, dominating at 160-218 and 743-854. Spike-specific TCR repertoires showed rising breadth and depth after two AZD1222 doses. Seropositive status at baseline applied to only a handful of AZD1222 recipients.

TCRdb keeps only in-frame clones here, not all; method: immunoSEQ multiplex PCR. The sample lists roughly 200,000 clones; under 95% were seen once. This clonotype was obtained from an adult in good health. V and J are TRBV12-5 and TRBJ2-7, with TRBD2 identical over 7 bases. The sample consisted of peripheral blood, taken on day 0 of MenACWY control vaccination. CDR3 residues: CASGLDTGREQYF. In nucleotides, the CDR3 is TGTGCTAGTGGTTTGGACACCGGGAGGGAGCAGTACTTC. Full variable domain (rest looked up from reference TRBV12-5 and TRBJ2-7): DARVTQTPRHKVTEMGQEVTMRCQPILGHNTVFWYRQTMMQGLELLAYFRNRAPLDDSGMPKDRFSAEMPDATLATLKIQPSEPRDSAVYFCASGLDTGREQYFGPGTRLTVT.